Following are 27 T cell receptor beta chains from one sample sequenced in a study of OX40 agonist ivuxolimab in advanced cancers. Profiling relied on immunoSEQ multiplex PCR, and the TCRdb table lists in-frame clones only, not all of them. The table has over 75,000 clones, roughly 94% seen once; the top ten hold over 2%. The sequences come from CD4+ or CD8+ T cells sorted from blood, collected in a trial of the OX40 agonist ivuxolimab. Receptors were obtained from an adult with an advanced solid tumor such as melanoma, head and neck, liver or kidney cancer.

This chain uses TRBV19 with TRBJ1-1; TRBD1 is a possible D gene (6 bases). Germline V lookup: CDR1 LNHDA, CDR2 SQIVND (reference sequence). Trimming shortened V by 7 bases and J by 5 bases, and 17 bases separated the two germline ends. The CDR3 is made up of 14 amino acids. The CDR3 DNA follows: TGTGCCAGTATCCGAACAACAGGGAGGACTGAAGCTTTCTTT. It translates to CASIRTTGRTEAFF.

Note on this clone: The identical CDR3 is also encoded by other nucleotide sequences in the sample. The J gene is TRBJ2-7, the V gene TRBV27; 8 nucleotides match TRBD1. Germline loops: CDR1 MNHEY, CDR2 SMNVEV (reference sequence). The junction had 4 bases not matched to a gene; V was cut back by 2 bases and J by 4 bases. The CDR3 sequence is 14 residues long. This CDR3 reads CASSLGRGRYEQYF. The CDR3 bases are TGTGCCAGCAGTTTAGGCAGGGGGCGGTACGAGCAGTACTTC.

The chain has TRBV28 and TRBJ2-2; TRBD1 is a possible D gene (6 bases). With 3 bases removed from V and 5 bases from J, the gap between germline ends came to 10 bases. The germline V gene has CDR1 MDHEN and CDR2 SYDVKM. The CDR3 runs 14 residues. The CDR3 DNA reads as TGTGCCAGCAGTTTCCGGCAGGGGACCGGGGAGCTGTTTTTT. It yields the protein CASSFRQGTGELFF.

The gene calls are TRBV29-1 and TRBJ2-6; 7 bases are a match to TRBD1. Germline lookup yields CDR1 SQVTM and CDR2 ANQGSEA. The CDR3 consists of 17 residues. The junction had 12 bases not matched to a gene; V was cut back by 5 bases and J by 2 bases. Here the CDR3 reads CSVTRQGDITGANVLTF. The DNA of the CDR3 is TGCAGCGTTACACGACAGGGAGATATAACTGGGGCCAACGTCCTGACTTTC. Full variable domain (missing parts from reference TRBV29-1 and TRBJ2-6): SAVISQKPSRDICQRGTSLTIQCQVDSQVTMMFWYRQQPGQSLTLIATANQGSEATYESGFVIDKFPISRPNLTFSTLTVSNMSPEDSSIYLCSVTRQGDITGANVLTFGAGSRLTVL.

The CDR3 region has the DNA TGTGCCAGCAGTGAATATATCATTGACGAGCAGTACTTC. Encoded protein: CASSEYIIDEQYF. This sequence joins TRBV2 and TRBJ2-7; no reliable D call. The germline V and J ends were trimmed by 2 bases and 5 bases, with 10 bases remaining between them. Looked up from germline, CDR1 is SNHLY and CDR2 is FYNNEI. The CDR3 covers 13 residues.

CDR3 sequence reads: CASSEWGGTYNEQFF. The CDR3 nucleotides are TGTGCCAGCAGTGAATGGGGGGGGACATACAATGAGCAGTTCTTC. V gene TRBV2 combines with J gene TRBJ2-1; D perhaps matches TRBD2 (7 bases). With 2 bases removed from V and 4 bases from J, the gap between germline ends came to 12 bases. Germline V lookup: CDR1 SNHLY, CDR2 FYNNEI. The CDR3 covers 15 residues.

DNA of the CDR3: TGTGCCAGTAGTATTGGGACAGCTGAAGCTTTCTTT. As protein: CASSIGTAEAFF. This chain links TRBV19 with TRBJ1-1, with TRBD1 matching 7 bases. Germline CDR1 reads LNHDA; CDR2 reads SQIVND (reference sequence). This CDR3 comprises 12 residues. J gave up 6 bases and V 3 bases, and 1 base lay outside the gene matches.

The count of this clone is one. The chain combines TRBV5-6 with TRBJ2-1; no clear D gene. The V gene's germline CDR1 is SGHDT and CDR2 YYEEEE. The CDR3 spans 13 residues. Trimming pared 0 bases from V and 7 bases from J, leaving 8 bases between. CDR3 loop: CASSLAPENEQFF. The DNA for the CDR3 is TGTGCCAGCAGCTTGGCCCCGGAGAATGAGCAGTTCTTC. The full variable domain, in which reference TRBV5-6 and TRBJ2-1 provide the parts outside the CDR3, is DAGVTQSPTHLIKTRGQQVTLRCSPKSGHDTVSWYQQALGQGPQFIFQYYEEEERQRGNFPDRFSGHQFPNYSSELNVNALLLGDSALYLCASSLAPENEQFFGPGTRLTVL.

The V call is TRBV19, the J call TRBJ1-1; D uncertain. Germline CDR1 and CDR2: LNHDA and SQIVND (reference sequence). Deletions cut 10 bases from V and 1 base from J, with 10 bases between. The CDR3 totals 12 residues. In DNA, the CDR3 is TGTGCCACCACCTACGGGAACACTGAAGCTTTCTTT. Its translation: CATTYGNTEAFF.

The chain has TRBV10-3 and TRBJ2-1; 7 bases fit TRBD2. The CDR3 spans 14 residues. Germline CDR1 ENHRY, CDR2 SYGVKD. J was trimmed by 0 bases and V by 8 bases; bases with no gene match: 4. This CDR3 is CAIGGGSSYNEQFF. CDR3 DNA sequence: TGTGCCATCGGGGGGGGGAGCTCCTACAATGAGCAGTTCTTC.

V is TRBV5-6 and J is TRBJ2-6, with D unclear. The CDR3 consists of 17 residues. Trimming shortened V by 1 base and J by 0 bases, and 11 bases separated the two germline ends. In germline, CDR1 is SGHDT, CDR2 YYEEEE. CDR3 loop: CASSLFSVYSGANVLTF. The CDR3 DNA reads as TGTGCCAGCAGCTTGTTTTCAGTTTACTCTGGGGCCAACGTCCTGACTTTC.

This chain uses TRBV7-3 with TRBJ1-2; 9 nucleotides line up with TRBD1. The CDR3 is made up of 14 amino acids. The germline gives CDR1 SGHTA, CDR2 FQGTGA. J lost 7 bases, V lost 8 bases, and 11 bases had no gene match. CDR3 DNA sequence: TGTGCCAGCGGGGGTGGGGACAGGGAAGCTGGCTACACCTTC. Its translation: CASGGGDREAGYTF.

J is TRBJ2-1 and V is TRBV4-1; 8 bases are shared with TRBD2. Germline CDR1 reads MGHRA; CDR2 reads YSYEKL. The junction had 3 bases not matched to a gene; V was cut back by 3 bases and J by 2 bases. The CDR3 is made up of 15 amino acids. In DNA form, the CDR3 reads TGCGCCAGCAGCCAGGGCGGGGGGACCTACAATGAGCAGTTCTTC. Translated, it gives CASSQGGGTYNEQFF.

This clone was detected once. The chain has TRBV7-6 and TRBJ2-7, with 8 bases that match TRBD1. Germline values: CDR1 SGHVS, CDR2 FNYEAQ. V gave up 4 bases and J gave up 1 base; unmatched junction bases: 6. The CDR3 runs to 15 residues. As DNA, the CDR3 is TGTGCCAGCAGCTCCGGACAGGGACCATCCTACGAGCAGTACTTC. Amino acid sequence: CASSSGQGPSYEQYF.

The chain employs TRBV23-1 and TRBJ2-5; tentatively, D is TRBD2 (5 bases). TRBV23-1 qualifies as an ORF whose function is uncertain. V lost 8 bases and J lost 7, with 17 bases in between. The length of the CDR3 is 13 residues. The CDR3 spells CASPLRGKGTQYF. The CDR3 DNA sequence: TGCGCCAGCCCCCTAAGAGGGAAGGGGACCCAGTACTTC.

The chain is built from TRBV6-5 and TRBJ1-3, with a weak D call TRBD1 (6 bases). V was shortened by 3 bases and J by 2 bases, with 14 bases between the two germline ends. Germline CDR1 and CDR2: MNHEY and SVGAGI. The CDR3 loop spans 16 amino acids. This CDR3 reads CASSYGGTPTGNTIYF. The CDR3 DNA follows: TGTGCCAGCAGTTATGGAGGGACACCTACTGGAAACACCATATATTTT.

The chain links TRBV14 to TRBJ2-7; D may be TRBD2 (7 bases). The CDR3 is made up of 19 amino acids. The V end was cut by 6 bases, the J end by 5 bases, with 32 bases between. Germline CDR1 SGHDN, CDR2 FVKESK. CDR3 protein: CASSSGRSGEGRLANEQYF. The CDR3 bases are TGTGCCAGCAGTTCCGGGAGGTCAGGGGAGGGTCGACTAGCAAACGAGCAGTACTTC.

As concerns this clone: The limits of the CDR3 on the DNA are not certain, so only TCRdb's listed CDR3 is given. The J gene is TRBJ1-2, the V gene TRBV6-1. The germline V gene encodes CDR1 MNHNS and CDR2 SASEGT. The CDR3 has 11 residues if both end residues are counted. This CDR3 reads CASSEWGAGTF.

The chain joins TRBV5-6 to TRBJ1-1; TRBD1 matches at 9 bases. From germline, CDR1 is SGHDT and CDR2 YYEEEE. This CDR3 is built from 12 residues. V was clipped by 4 bases and J by 11 bases; unmatched bases: 6. DNA for the CDR3: TGTGCCAGCAGCCATGGGACAGGGATGGCTTTCTTT. Its translation is CASSHGTGMAFF.

On this clone itself: Additional DNA sequences in this sample encode the identical CDR3. The J gene is TRBJ2-7, the V gene TRBV27; D is ambiguous. The V gene lost 6 bases and the J gene lost 2 bases, with 14 bases spanning the gap. Germline CDR1 reads MNHEY; CDR2 reads SMNVEV (reference sequence). The CDR3 spans 14 residues. The chain's CDR3 is CASSLGRGPYEQYF. For the CDR3, the DNA is TGTGCCAGCAGCCTAGGCCGTGGCCCCTACGAGCAGTACTTC.

This rearrangement joins TRBV27 to TRBJ2-3, with D tentatively TRBD1 (6 bases). V lost 8 bases and J 0 bases, leaving 12 bases between the germline ends. CDR3 length equals 14 residues. Germline loops: CDR1 MNHEY, CDR2 SMNVEV (reference sequence). The CDR3 nucleotides read TGTGCCAGCGAAGAGAGGGGGAGCACAGATACGCAGTATTTT. Translation: CASEERGSTDTQYF.

V usage is TRBV5-8 and J usage is TRBJ1-1; tentative D call: TRBD1 (5 bases). This CDR3 spans 13 amino acids. Germline V gene data show CDR1 as SGHTS and CDR2 as YDEGEE. The V gene lost 2 bases and the J gene lost 6 bases, with 11 bases spanning the gap. The CDR3 loop is CASSFGRGAEAFF. The CDR3 DNA is TGTGCCAGCAGCTTCGGACGGGGCGCTGAAGCTTTCTTT.

This chain connects TRBV6-1 to TRBJ2-5; maybe TRBD1 (5 bases). Germline CDR1 MNHNS, CDR2 SASEGT. V was cut by 4 bases and J by 4 bases, with 7 bases left in between. The CDR3 has 12 amino acids. DNA of the CDR3: TGTGCCAGCAGTGGTAGGGGAGAGACCCAGTACTTC. Translation: CASSGRGETQYF.

On this clone: The same CDR3 can be traced to other DNA sequences in this sample. This chain joins TRBV27 and TRBJ2-1, with D unresolved. V was pared by 3 bases and J by 1 base, with 4 bases between. Germline lookup yields CDR1 MNHEY and CDR2 SMNVEV (reference sequence). CDR3 length equals 13 residues. The CDR3 protein is CASSFSSYNEQFF. DNA for the CDR3: TGTGCCAGCAGTTTTAGTTCCTACAATGAGCAGTTCTTC.

The rearrangement uses TRBV2 and TRBJ2-1, with no clear D. Per the germline V gene, CDR1 is SNHLY and CDR2 is FYNNEI. Trimming cost V 7 bases and J 0 bases, with 22 bases left between them. The CDR3 contains 18 residues. CDR3 in DNA: TGTGCCAGCATCACCCAACGAGAAACTGAGAGCTCCTACAATGAGCAGTTCTTC. It codes for CASITQRETESSYNEQFF.

The J gene is TRBJ1-4, the V gene TRBV4-1, with D perhaps TRBD1 (6 bases). The CDR3 contains 14 residues. V lost 5 bases and J lost 6, with 13 bases in between. CDR1 is MGHRA and CDR2 is YSYEKL in the germline V gene. CDR3 DNA sequence: TGCGCCAGCAGCTTCCGACAGGTTGATGAAAAACTGTTTTTT. This sequence encodes CASSFRQVDEKLFF.

The chain has TRBV19 and TRBJ1-3; TRBD2 agrees at 7 bases. Matching the DNA end better, TRBJ2-2 makes the J call doubtful. In germline, CDR1 is LNHDA, CDR2 SQIVND (reference sequence). The CDR3 runs 13 residues. The CDR3 loop is CASEMVAGGELFF. The CDR3 nucleotides read TGTGCCAGTGAAATGGTAGCGGGCGGGGAGCTGTTTTTT.